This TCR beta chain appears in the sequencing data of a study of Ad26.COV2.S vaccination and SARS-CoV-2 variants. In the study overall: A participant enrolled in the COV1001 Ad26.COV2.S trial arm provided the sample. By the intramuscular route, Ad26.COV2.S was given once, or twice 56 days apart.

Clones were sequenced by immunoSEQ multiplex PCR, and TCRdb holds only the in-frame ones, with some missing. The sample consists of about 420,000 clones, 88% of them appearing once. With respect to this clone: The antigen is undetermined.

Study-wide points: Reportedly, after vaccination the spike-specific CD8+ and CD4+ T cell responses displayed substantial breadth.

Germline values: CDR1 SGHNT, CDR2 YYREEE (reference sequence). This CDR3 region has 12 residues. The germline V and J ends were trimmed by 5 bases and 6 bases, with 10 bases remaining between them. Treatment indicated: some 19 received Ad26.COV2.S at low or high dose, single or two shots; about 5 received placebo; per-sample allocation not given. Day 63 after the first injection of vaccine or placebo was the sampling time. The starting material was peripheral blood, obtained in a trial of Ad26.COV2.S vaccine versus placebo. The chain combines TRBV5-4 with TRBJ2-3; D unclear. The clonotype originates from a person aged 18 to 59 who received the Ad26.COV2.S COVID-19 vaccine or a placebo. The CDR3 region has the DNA TGTGCCAGCAGTTTCGGGCCGGATACGCAGTATTTT. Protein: CASSFGPDTQYF.